This T cell receptor (beta chain) is from a study of CD8 T cells in Susac syndrome. As to this clonotype: Antigen: not known.

RNA was extracted with the RNeasy kit, and a quantity of roughly 0.5 to 1 ug was reverse transcribed using random hexamers. It was immunoSEQ multiplex PCR that amplified TCR beta CDR3 across 54 Vbeta and 13 Jbeta. TCRdb re-derived calls from the immunoSEQ multiplex PCR reads in MiXCR, one entry per CDR3 protein. Of some 260,000 distinct CDR3 sequences in the sample, approximately 84% were seen once. Study-level points and caveats: The study admitted that it had a relatively small number of individuals in its TCR sequencing and HLA analysis.

The clonotype was recovered from a human donor with multiple sclerosis. The specimen sequenced was CD8+ T cells from PBMCs.

Written as DNA, the CDR3 is TGTGCCAGCAGCATTGGACAGGGCCAAAACATTCAGTACTTC. Its protein product is CASSIGQGQNIQYF. The V call is TRBV5-6, the J call TRBJ2-4; 8 bases match TRBD1. Germline V gene sequence: CDR1 SGHDT, CDR2 YYEEEE. CDR3 length: 14 residues. V shed 4 bases and J 5 bases; nucleotides not matched to a gene: 5. Drawing the rest from reference TRBV5-6 and TRBJ2-4, the complete variable domain is DAGVTQSPTHLIKTRGQQVTLRCSPKSGHDTVSWYQQALGQGPQFIFQYYEEEERQRGNFPDRFSGHQFPNYSSELNVNALLLGDSALYLCASSIGQGQNIQYFGAGTRLSVL.